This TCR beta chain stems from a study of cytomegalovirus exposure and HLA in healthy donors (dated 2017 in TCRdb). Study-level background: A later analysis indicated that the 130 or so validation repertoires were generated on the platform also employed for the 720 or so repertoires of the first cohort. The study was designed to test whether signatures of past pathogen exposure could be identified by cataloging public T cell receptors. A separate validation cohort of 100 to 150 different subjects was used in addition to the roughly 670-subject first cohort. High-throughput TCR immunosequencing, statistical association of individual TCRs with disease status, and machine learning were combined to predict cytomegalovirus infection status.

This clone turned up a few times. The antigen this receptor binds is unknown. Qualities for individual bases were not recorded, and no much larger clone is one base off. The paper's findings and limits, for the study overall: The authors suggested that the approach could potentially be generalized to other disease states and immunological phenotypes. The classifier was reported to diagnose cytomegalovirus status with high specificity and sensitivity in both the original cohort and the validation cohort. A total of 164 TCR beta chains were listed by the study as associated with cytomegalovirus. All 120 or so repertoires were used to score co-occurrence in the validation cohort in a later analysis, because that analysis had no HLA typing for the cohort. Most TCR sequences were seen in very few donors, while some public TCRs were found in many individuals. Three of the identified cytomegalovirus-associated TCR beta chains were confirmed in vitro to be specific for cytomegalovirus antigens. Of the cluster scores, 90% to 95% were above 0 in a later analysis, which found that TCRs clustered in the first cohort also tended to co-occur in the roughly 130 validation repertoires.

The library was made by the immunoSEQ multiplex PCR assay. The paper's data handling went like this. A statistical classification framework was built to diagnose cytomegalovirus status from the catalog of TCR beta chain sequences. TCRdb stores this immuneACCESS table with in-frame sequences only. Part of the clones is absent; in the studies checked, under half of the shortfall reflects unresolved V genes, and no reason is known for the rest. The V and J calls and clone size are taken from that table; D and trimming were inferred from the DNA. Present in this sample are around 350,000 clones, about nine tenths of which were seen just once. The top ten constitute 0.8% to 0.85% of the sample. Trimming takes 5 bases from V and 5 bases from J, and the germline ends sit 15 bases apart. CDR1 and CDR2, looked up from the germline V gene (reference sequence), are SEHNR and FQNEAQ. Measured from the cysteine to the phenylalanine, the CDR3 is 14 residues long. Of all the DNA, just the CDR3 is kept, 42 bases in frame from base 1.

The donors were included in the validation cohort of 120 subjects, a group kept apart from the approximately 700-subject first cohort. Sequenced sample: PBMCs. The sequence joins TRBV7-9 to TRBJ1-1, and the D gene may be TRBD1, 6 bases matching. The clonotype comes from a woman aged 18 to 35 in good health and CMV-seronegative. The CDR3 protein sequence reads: CASSLYREGTEAFF. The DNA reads TGTGCCAGCAGCCTGTACAGGGAGGGGACTGAAGCTTTCTTT.